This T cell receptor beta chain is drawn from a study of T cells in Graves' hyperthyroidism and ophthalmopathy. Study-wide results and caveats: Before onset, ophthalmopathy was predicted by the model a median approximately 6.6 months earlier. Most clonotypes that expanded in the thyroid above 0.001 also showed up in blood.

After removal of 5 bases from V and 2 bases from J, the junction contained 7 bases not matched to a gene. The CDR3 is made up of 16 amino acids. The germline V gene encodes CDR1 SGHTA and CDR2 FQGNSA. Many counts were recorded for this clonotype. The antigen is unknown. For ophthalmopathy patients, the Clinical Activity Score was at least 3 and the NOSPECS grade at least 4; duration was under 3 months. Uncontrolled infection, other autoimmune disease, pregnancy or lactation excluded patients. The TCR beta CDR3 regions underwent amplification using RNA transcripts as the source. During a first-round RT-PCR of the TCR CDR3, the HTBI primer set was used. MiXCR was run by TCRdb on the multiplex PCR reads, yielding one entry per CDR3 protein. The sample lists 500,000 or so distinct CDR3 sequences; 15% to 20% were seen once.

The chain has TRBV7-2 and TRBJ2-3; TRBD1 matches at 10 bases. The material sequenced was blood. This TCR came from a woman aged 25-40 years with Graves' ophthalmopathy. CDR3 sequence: CASSTSGTGDTDTQYF. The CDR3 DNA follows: TGTGCCAGCAGCACCTCCGGGACAGGGGACACAGATACGCAGTATTTT. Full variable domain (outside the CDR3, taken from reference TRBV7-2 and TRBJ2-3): GAGVSQSPSNKVTEKGKDVELRCDPISGHTALYWYRQSLGQGLEFLIYFQGNSAPDKSGLPSDRFSAERTGGSVSTLTIQRTQQEDSAVYLCASSTSGTGDTDTQYFGPGTRLTVL.